The following is a TCR beta chain sequence with its context. Its antigen is unidentified. This sample stems from a study of a mutant IDH1 vaccine in newly diagnosed glioma. The overall study: A roughly 62% male, approximately 38% female split and a mean age of 40.4 years characterized treated patients.

Assay used: immunoSEQ multiplex PCR; TCRdb lists only in-frame clones, some missing. This sample carries tens of thousands of clones, about two thirds of them seen once, and the ten largest clones take more than 4.5%. Time point: week 47, end of study. Doses consisted of 300 ug of mutant IDH1 20-mer peptide each, paired with topical imiquimod. This receptor was taken from a man between 40 and 49 years old with glioma. Some clones in this sample may be carry-over from other donors' samples. This specimen consisted of peripheral blood mononuclear cells (PBMCs), obtained from a glioma patient whose treatment included an IDH1 peptide vaccine.

CDR3 bases: TGTGCCAGCAGCTACCGCGAGAGGTCCGGGGAGCTGTTTTTT. Protein product: CASSYRERSGELFF. The gene calls are TRBV7-8 and TRBJ2-2; D remains ambiguous. The CDR3 is 14 amino acids. V shed 4 bases and J shed 6 bases, with 12 bases lying between them. Germline CDR1 reads SGHVS; CDR2 reads FQNEAQ.